Shown below are 23 T cell receptor beta chains from a single sample sequenced in a study of T cell repertoires in cytomegalovirus infection. TCRdb independently ran MiXCR on the reads; one entry per CDR3 protein. Of just over 300,000 distinct CDR3 sequences listed, about a sixth are singletons. Sequencing input: PBMCs. The origin of the receptors is a human donor in good health (CMV status not recorded). Some clones in this sample may be carry-over from other donors' samples.

V is TRBV29-1 and J is TRBJ1-1, with D perhaps matching TRBD1 (6 bases). V was shortened by 7 bases and J by 1 base, with 10 bases between the two germline ends. This CDR3 contains 12 residues. Germline V gene lookup returns CDR1 SQVTM and CDR2 ANQGSEA. In DNA form, the CDR3 reads TGCAGCGGAGGACAGTGGAACACTGAAGCTTTCTTT. Its translation: CSGGQWNTEAFF. The variable domain in full, completed from reference TRBV29-1 and TRBJ1-1, reads SAVISQKPSRDICQRGTSLTIQCQVDSQVTMMFWYRQQPGQSLTLIATANQGSEATYESGFVIDKFPISRPNLTFSTLTVSNMSPEDSSIYLCSGGQWNTEAFFGQGTRLTVV.

In this sample, this clonotype turned up a few times. The V gene is TRBV12-3 or TRBV12-4, the J gene TRBJ2-6, with no clear D. Trimming removed 7 bases from V and 2 bases from J, with 6 bases in between. This CDR3 region has 13 residues. The CDR3 sequence is CASTLAGANVLTF. The CDR3 nucleotides are TGTGCCAGCACCCTTGCTGGGGCCAACGTCCTGACTTTC.

V usage is TRBV5-6 and J usage is TRBJ2-1, with D maybe TRBD1 (6 bases). The CDR3 runs to 16 residues. V was pared by 4 bases and J by 0 bases, with 14 bases between. The V gene's germline CDR1 is SGHDT and CDR2 YYEEEE. The CDR3 region is CASSPSDRFSYNEQFF. The DNA of the CDR3 is TGTGCCAGCAGCCCGTCGGACAGATTCTCCTACAATGAGCAGTTCTTC.

This clonotype has at least ten counts. The chain combines TRBV7-3 with TRBJ2-2; D is perhaps TRBD1 (5 bases). Per germline, CDR1 SGHTA and CDR2 FQGTGA. V was clipped by 4 bases and J by 3 bases, with 12 bases between them. The CDR3 has 15 amino acids. This chain's CDR3 is CASSSRQRYTGELFF. Written as DNA, the CDR3 is TGTGCCAGCAGCTCTCGACAGCGATACACCGGGGAGCTGTTTTTT.

The chain employs TRBV20-1 and TRBJ1-2; D not certain. The V and J ends lost 6 bases and 0 bases respectively, with 17 bases between them. The CDR3 is 15 amino acids. Germline-derived CDR1 and CDR2 are DFQATT and SNEGSKA (reference sequence). The DNA for the CDR3 is TGCAGTGCCCCGGCGGGCGGCAGGACTAACTATGGCTACACCTTC. It encodes CSAPAGGRTNYGYTF.

At least ten counts were recorded for this clonotype. The rearrangement uses TRBV7-2 and TRBJ1-1; D gene unclear. Trimming took 0 bases from V and 5 from J, leaving 10 bases between them. CDR3 length: 14 amino acids. Looked up from germline, CDR1 is SGHTA and CDR2 is FQGNSA. As DNA, the CDR3 is TGTGCCAGCAGCTTAGCTTGGGGTTGGACTGAAGCTTTCTTT. Translation: CASSLAWGWTEAFF.

J is TRBJ2-6 and V is TRBV20-1; 11 positions match TRBD1. CDR1 is DFQATT, CDR2 SNEGSKA, per germline (reference sequence). J gave up 0 bases and V 3 bases, and 7 bases lay outside the gene matches. This CDR3 has 18 residues. CDR3 DNA: TGCAGTGCTAGCCTTTCCGGGACAGGGGGCTCTGGGGCCAACGTCCTGACTTTC. It encodes CSASLSGTGGSGANVLTF.

Remarks on this clonotype: At one of its ends the junction is not consistent with the germline gene, which may arise from a read error. This chain uses TRBV11-2 with TRBJ2-2, with D perhaps matching TRBD1 (6 bases). The germline gives CDR1 SGHAT, CDR2 FQNNGV. The CDR3 has 14 residues. In DNA form, the CDR3 reads TGTGCCAGCAGCTTAGAAGGGGGTACCGGGGCGCTGTTTTTT. This encodes CASSLEGGTGALFF.

This clonotype has just a few counts. The CDR3 protein is CASSAGTGRGNSNQPQHF. CDR3 in DNA: TGTGCCAGCAGCGCCGGGACAGGGCGCGGCAATAGCAATCAGCCCCAGCATTTT. This rearrangement joins TRBV11-2 to TRBJ1-5; TRBD1 aligns across 9 bases. The CDR3 loop spans 18 amino acids. Trimming took 5 bases from V and 0 from J; bases not matched to a gene: 11. Germline lookup yields CDR1 SGHAT and CDR2 FQNNGV.

This clonotype has a handful of counts. The chain carries TRBV25-1 and TRBJ2-5; 7 nucleotides align to TRBD1. The CDR3 covers 14 residues. Germline CDR1 and CDR2: MGHDK and SYGVNS. J lost 9 bases, V lost 5 bases, and 12 bases had no gene match. CDR3 bases: TGTGCCAGCAGTTTCCAGGGGGACAGCTCCCCCCAGTACTTC. Amino acid sequence: CASSFQGDSSPQYF.

The chain uses TRBV7-2 and TRBJ1-3, with D unresolved. Per the germline V gene, CDR1 is SGHTA and CDR2 is FQGNSA. V shed 2 bases and J shed 2 bases, with 13 bases lying between them. The CDR3 is made up of 16 amino acids. The CDR3 DNA reads TGTGCCAGCAGCTTAAACCGACCGGGGACTGGAAACACCATATATTTT. Amino acid sequence: CASSLNRPGTGNTIYF.

The chain links TRBV18 to TRBJ1-2; D unclear. V lost 3 bases, J lost 3 bases, and 11 bases lay in between. This CDR3 region has 14 residues. Per germline, CDR1 KGHSH and CDR2 LQKENI. The CDR3 nucleotides are TGTGCCAGCTCACCCGATCAGTCAGACTATGGCTACACCTTC. Translated, it gives CASSPDQSDYGYTF.

The sample holds many counts of this clonotype. The J gene is TRBJ2-2, the V gene TRBV14; D is unresolved. The CDR3 runs 15 residues. From germline, CDR1 is SGHDN and CDR2 FVKESK. The V and J ends lost 1 base and 0 bases respectively, with 6 bases between them. The CDR3 nucleotides read TGTGCCAGCAGCCAAGGGATTGCGAACACCGGGGAGCTGTTTTTT. Protein product: CASSQGIANTGELFF.

This clonotype was counted between two and nine times. This rearrangement joins TRBV5-4 to TRBJ1-1; D not certain. Looked up from germline, CDR1 is SGHNT and CDR2 is YYREEE (reference sequence). Trimming cost V 4 bases and J 1 base, with 20 bases left between them. The CDR3 runs to 17 residues. The CDR3 DNA follows: TGTGCCAGCAGCCCATGGGCACGGGGAACGTGGAACACTGAAGCTTTCTTT. Residues: CASSPWARGTWNTEAFF.

The genes are TRBV27 and TRBJ1-4, with a weak D call TRBD1 (5 bases). The CDR3 is made up of 13 amino acids. Looked up from germline, CDR1 is MNHEY and CDR2 is SMNVEV (reference sequence). V was trimmed by 6 bases and J by 8 bases, leaving 13 bases between them. The DNA of the CDR3 is TGTGCCAGCAGCCCAGGGCGGGCGGAAAAACTGTTTTTT. This codes for CASSPGRAEKLFF.

This clonotype has a count of ten or more. The rearrangement uses TRBV10-3 and TRBJ1-5; maybe TRBD1 (6 bases). CDR1 and CDR2 from the germline V gene are ENHRY and SYGVKD. Trimming pared 6 bases from V and 3 bases from J, leaving 12 bases between. The CDR3 length is 14 residues. The CDR3 spells CAIRQTGSNQPQHF. DNA of the CDR3: TGTGCCATCAGACAGACAGGATCCAATCAGCCCCAGCATTTT.

J is TRBJ1-5 and V is TRBV10-3, with TRBD1 matching over 11 bases. Germline loops: CDR1 ENHRY, CDR2 SYGVKD. V lost 9 bases to trimming and J lost 6 bases; unmatched junction nucleotides: 4. This CDR3 spans 13 amino acids. In DNA, the CDR3 is TGTGCCATGGGACAGGGGGTCGGTCAGCCCCAGCATTTT. The encoded protein is CAMGQGVGQPQHF.

This clonotype was seen at least ten times. The chain joins TRBV7-9 to TRBJ2-1; D not resolved. The germline CDR1 and CDR2 sequences are SEHNR and FQNEAQ (reference sequence). This CDR3 spans 17 amino acids. Trimming left V 7 bases short and J 0 bases short, with 19 bases between. This chain's CDR3 is CASTGFTPESSYNEQFF. The DNA of the CDR3 is TGTGCCAGCACAGGATTCACCCCAGAAAGCTCCTACAATGAGCAGTTCTTC.

This clonotype occurred many times. The chain carries TRBV12-3 or TRBV12-4 and TRBJ1-1; no clear D gene. The CDR3 length is 14 residues. The V and J ends lost 3 bases and 0 bases respectively, with 8 bases between them. The CDR3, as DNA: TGTGCCAGCAGTTTGGTCGGCATGAACACTGAAGCTTTCTTT. This sequence encodes CASSLVGMNTEAFF.

There are a few counts of this clonotype. The chain carries TRBV12-3 or TRBV12-4 and TRBJ1-4; D uncertain. V was clipped by 5 bases and J by 4 bases, with 8 bases between them. The CDR3 sequence is 13 residues long. CDR3: CASSVRDNEKLFF. Here the CDR3 DNA reads TGTGCCAGCAGTGTTCGAGATAATGAAAAACTGTTTTTT.

This clonotype was counted ten times or more. The CDR3 nucleotides read TGTGCCAGCAGCTTAACCTTAACTAGCGGGGGGGCCCGCTATTCCTACGAGCAGTACTTC. Residues: CASSLTLTSGGARYSYEQYF. V gene TRBV7-2 combines with J gene TRBJ2-7; 13 nucleotides agree with TRBD2. The CDR3 contains 20 residues. Germline V gives CDR1 SGHTA, CDR2 FQGNSA. V lost 2 bases to trimming and J lost 1 base; unmatched junction nucleotides: 14.

This clonotype was detected many times. The V call is TRBV7-2, the J call TRBJ1-1, with D possibly being TRBD1 (5 bases). With 5 bases removed from V and 5 bases from J, the gap between germline ends came to 12 bases. Germline-derived CDR1 and CDR2 are SGHTA and FQGNSA. This CDR3 contains 13 residues. CDR3 DNA sequence: TGTGCCAGCAGCCCGTGGGGGGATACTGAAGCTTTCTTT. It codes for CASSPWGDTEAFF.

This clonotype was seen at least ten times. The CDR3 here is CASRRENSHSNEQFF. In DNA form, the CDR3 reads TGTGCCAGCAGGAGGGAAAACTCCCACAGCAATGAGCAGTTCTTC. The gene calls are TRBV12-3 or TRBV12-4 and TRBJ2-1; D possibly corresponds to TRBD2 (5 bases). CDR3 length: 15 residues. V lost 6 bases to trimming and J lost 6 bases, with 18 bases between them.